These 12 T cell receptor beta chains came from one sample sequenced in a study of T and B cells in COVID-19 patients. From blood, about 220-500 ng of genomic DNA served as TRB template. Multiplex PCR with BIOMED2 TRB-A/B primer pools amplified TRB rearrangements. TCRdb reanalysed the multiplex PCR reads using MiXCR and keeps one entry per CDR3 protein. The sample shows tens of thousands of distinct CDR3 sequences, 25% to 35% of them seen only once. The sequenced sample was blood. These receptors were taken from a human donor who had recovered from COVID-19.

This clonotype turned up a few times. This chain links TRBV5-1 with TRBJ2-1, with 10 bases identical to TRBD2. CDR1 is SGHRS, CDR2 YFSETQ, per germline. V lost 2 bases, J lost 3 bases, and 2 bases stayed unmatched. The CDR3 is made up of 15 amino acids. CDR3 DNA: TGCGCCAGCAGCTTCGGGACTAGCGACTACAATGAGCAGTTCTTC. It is translated as CASSFGTSDYNEQFF.

The DNA for the CDR3 is TGTGCCAGCAGTTACCAACAGGCTGAGAGTGAAGCTTTCTTT. Its translation: CASSYQQAESEAFF. V and J are TRBV6-5 and TRBJ1-1; tentatively, D is TRBD1 (5 bases). Trimming cost V 2 bases and J 7 bases, with 14 bases left between them. Germline V gene lookup returns CDR1 MNHEY and CDR2 SVGAGI. This CDR3 has 14 amino acids.

V gene TRBV5-5 combines with J gene TRBJ1-4; unclear D gene. There are 13 residues in the CDR3. Looked up from germline, CDR1 is SGHKS and CDR2 is YYEKEE (reference sequence). V dropped 4 bases and J dropped 8 bases, with 12 bases sitting between them. The CDR3 spells CASSKRTEEKLFF. Here the CDR3 DNA reads TGTGCCAGCAGCAAAAGGACGGAAGAAAAACTGTTTTTT. Together with reference TRBV5-5 and TRBJ1-4, the CDR3 gives the full variable domain: DAGVTQSPTHLIKTRGQQVTLRCSPISGHKSVSWYQQVLGQGPQFIFQYYEKEERGRGNFPDRFSARQFPNYSSELNVNALLLGDSALYLCASSKRTEEKLFFGSGTQLSVL.

This rearrangement joins TRBV6-4 to TRBJ1-1; D is possibly TRBD1 (6 bases). V was clipped by 3 bases and J by 3 bases, with 8 bases between them. Germline V gene data show CDR1 as MRHNA and CDR2 as SNTAGT. The CDR3 extends over 13 amino acids. The CDR3 reads CASSEQGDTEAFF. The CDR3 coding sequence is TGTGCCAGCAGTGAACAGGGTGACACTGAAGCTTTCTTT.

This clonotype showed up just a few times. The V gene is TRBV6-1, the J gene TRBJ1-5, with a possible D match to TRBD1 (6 bases). Germline lookup yields CDR1 MNHNS and CDR2 SASEGT. V shed 3 bases and J shed 4 bases, with 16 bases lying between them. The CDR3 loop spans 16 amino acids. The CDR3 region has the DNA TGTGCCAGCAGTGAGCGTCCGGGCCAGGGGAATCAGCCCCAGCATTTT. Amino acids: CASSERPGQGNQPQHF.

This sequence joins TRBV11-2 and TRBJ1-2; D is unresolved. This CDR3 has 13 amino acids. Trimming left V 0 bases short and J 8 bases short, with 10 bases between. Germline V lookup: CDR1 SGHAT, CDR2 FQNNGV. CDR3 protein: CASSLDDRDGYTF. CDR3 in DNA: TGTGCCAGCAGCTTAGACGACCGCGACGGCTACACCTTC.

The rearrangement uses TRBV19 and TRBJ1-5; 8 positions agree with TRBD1. This CDR3 region has 14 residues. V shed 9 bases, J shed 5 bases, and the junction held 9 bases outside the gene matches. The germline V gene encodes CDR1 LNHDA and CDR2 SQIVND (reference sequence). CDR3 in DNA: TGTGCCAGCGCGGGGGACAGGATCGATCAGCCCCAGCATTTT. It is translated as CASAGDRIDQPQHF.

There are a few counts of this clonotype. The chain couples TRBV11-3 to TRBJ1-1; tentative D call: TRBD1 (5 bases). The CDR3 is 18 residues long. The germline CDR1 and CDR2 sequences are SGHNT and YENEEA. Trimming shortened V by 4 bases and J by 5 bases, and 26 bases separated the two germline ends. This CDR3 is CASSSGLFFGGSGTEAFF. The CDR3 DNA reads TGTGCCAGCAGCTCCGGTCTCTTTTTCGGGGGGAGTGGTACTGAAGCTTTCTTT.

The rearrangement joins TRBV6-4 to TRBJ2-2; D gene uncertain. CDR1 and CDR2 from the germline V gene are MRHNA and SNTAGT. The V end was cut by 2 bases, the J end by 3 bases, with 4 bases between. CDR3 length: 13 amino acids. CDR3 residues: CASSDRDTGELFF. CDR3 in DNA: TGTGCCAGCAGTGACAGGGACACCGGGGAGCTGTTTTTT.

This clonotype is classed as medium-sized. The V gene is TRBV11-3, the J gene TRBJ1-4; no definite D call. CDR1 is SGHNT and CDR2 is YENEEA in the germline V gene. This CDR3 contains 14 residues. The ends were cut back, 3 bases at V and 4 bases at J, with 9 bases in the middle. CDR3 sequence: CASSFRSNNEKLFF. The CDR3 coding sequence is TGTGCCAGCAGCTTTCGTTCGAATAATGAAAAACTGTTTTTT.

This clonotype ranks as medium-sized. This chain uses TRBV29-1 with TRBJ2-3; 7 positions agree with TRBD1. Looked up from germline, CDR1 is SQVTM and CDR2 is ANQGSEA. With 3 bases clipped from V and 1 base from J, the junction kept 1 base outside the gene matches. This CDR3 has 13 residues. The CDR3 DNA sequence: TGCAGCGTTGAGAGGGGGCGCACAGATACGCAGTATTTT. This gives the protein CSVERGRTDTQYF.

This clonotype was counted ten times or more. V gene TRBV10-3 combines with J gene TRBJ2-2, with D possibly matching TRBD2 (5 bases). Trimming removed 10 bases from V and 0 bases from J, with 12 bases in between. The CDR3 is 14 amino acids. The germline V gene encodes CDR1 ENHRY and CDR2 SYGVKD. DNA for the CDR3: TGTGCCAACAGCGAGGGAACGAACACCGGGGAGCTGTTTTTT. Its translation is CANSEGTNTGELFF.